This TCR beta chain appears in the sequencing data of a study of a mutant IDH1 vaccine in newly diagnosed glioma. Study-wide context: Of the patients given treatment, approximately 62% were male and 37.5% were female, and a mean age of around 41 years was recorded. Study-level findings and limits: Patients mounted vaccine-induced immune responses in just over 90% of cases.

The CDR3 sequence is 13 residues long. V shed 0 bases and J shed 5 bases, with 2 bases lying between them. Per the germline V gene, CDR1 is KGHSH and CDR2 is LQKENI. Sample time point: baseline, week 1 (first vaccination visit). Treatment indicated: pre-vaccination baseline after standard-of-care therapy. With regard to this clone: Its matching antigen is unknown.

The assay was immunoSEQ multiplex PCR, and TCRdb's table has in-frame clones only and misses some. This table holds about 66,000 clones, 80% to 90% found once. The chain carries TRBV18 and TRBJ1-6; unclear D gene. This sample comprised PBMCs, obtained from a glioma patient treated with radiotherapy, temozolomide or both. The clonotype comes from a man aged 25 to 45 with glioma. The CDR3 sequence is CASSPPHNSPLHF. The DNA of the CDR3 is TGTGCCAGCTCACCACCTCATAATTCACCCCTCCACTTT.